This record covers a single T cell receptor (beta chain). This sample was taken from a study of blood T cell repertoires in COVID-19. Looking at the study overall: T cells, B-cell-depleted T cells, or PBMCs supplied cDNA or gDNA.

Germline CDR1 is SGHRS and CDR2 is YFSETQ. The CDR3 has 14 amino acids. V was cut by 4 bases and J by 7 bases, with 18 bases left in between. Participants were aged roughly 18 to 89 years from 20 to 30 US areas. Assignments of participants to cohorts depended upon their own reported clinical history. Sequencing used immunoSEQ multiplex PCR; TCRdb keeps in-frame clones, though not all of them. The sample yields some 200,000 clones, approximately 80% seen once. This clonotype was sampled from a woman aged 45 to 65 who had recovered from COVID-19. Source material: PBMCs or T cells enriched from blood (not recorded which). The V and J genes are TRBV5-1 and TRBJ2-7; possible D gene TRBD2, 6 bases. CDR3 coding DNA: TGCGCCAGCAGCCCGGACTATCTTCGGAGGGAGCAGTACTTC. It encodes CASSPDYLRREQYF.